This T cell receptor (beta chain) was identified in a study of T cells after yellow fever vaccination. Findings and caveats of the study: Most clones from primary vaccination resurfaced after the booster (about 96% CD4, about 91% CD8).

MiXCR was run by TCRdb on the 5' RACE reads, yielding one entry per CDR3 protein. The sample holds around 320,000 distinct CDR3 sequences, approximately 12% seen once. The CDR3 length is 14 residues. With V trimmed by 4 bases and J by 7 bases, 4 bases remained unmatched. CDR1 is SGHDN, CDR2 FVKESK, per germline. Notes on this clonotype: What it recognizes is unknown.

Sequences were derived from CD4+ T cells sorted from PBMCs, sampled 45 days after the yellow fever booster vaccination. The V and J genes are TRBV14 and TRBJ2-1; 10 bases map to TRBD1. This TCR was sampled from a man younger than 35 who received the YFV17D yellow fever vaccine. The DNA for the CDR3 is TGTGCCAGCAGCCCTAGGACAGGGGGTAATGAGCAGTTCTTC. Amino acids: CASSPRTGGNEQFF.